One sample yielded the 6 T cell receptor beta chains listed below, sequenced in a study of CD8 T cells in ankylosing spondylitis (dated 2017 in TCRdb). Libraries were constructed by 5' RACE. The sample was run on an Illumina HiSeq 2500. The public reads were quality trimmed at Q25 with fastp and then assembled into clones with MiXCR by TCRdb, keeping productive beta chains. Rows are combined by CDR3 protein, so each entry shows the most common genes and DNA. The sample has 250,000 to 350,000 distinct CDR3 sequences on record, over 15% of them singletons. The ten largest clones take up roughly 8.3% of the sample. The sequencing input was blood, either unsorted or a sorted T cell fraction (not recorded which). The receptors derive from a male donor with ankylosing spondylitis or in good health (not recorded which).

Only a few counts were recorded for this clonotype. The rearrangement joins TRBV6-1 to TRBJ2-7; TRBD1 matches at 7 bases. Losses at the gene ends were 6 bases for V and 2 bases for J; bases not matched to a gene: 16. CDR3 length equals 17 residues. Germline lookup yields CDR1 MNHNS and CDR2 SASEGT. The CDR3 protein is CASSERPRDSRAYEQYV. The CDR3 nucleotides read TGTGCCAGCAGCGAACGCCCCCGGGACAGCCGCGCCTACGAGCAGTACGTC.

The rearrangement links TRBV10-2 to TRBJ2-3, with TRBD2 identical over 11 bases. The germline V gene has CDR1 WSHSY and CDR2 SAAADI. J gave up 5 bases and V 6 bases, and 7 bases lay outside the gene matches. The CDR3 has 15 amino acids. CDR3 coding DNA: TGCGCCAGCAGAGATATAGCGGGGGGGGAAGATACGCAGTATTTT. Translation gives CASRDIAGGEDTQYF.

The chain joins TRBV4-1 to TRBJ2-1; D gene unclear. V gave up 0 bases and J gave up 0 bases, with 6 bases separating them. This CDR3 region has 15 residues. The germline gives CDR1 MGHRA, CDR2 YSYEKL. The CDR3 protein is CASSQDPISYNEQFF. The CDR3 DNA reads TGCGCCAGCAGCCAAGACCCTATCTCCTACAATGAGCAGTTCTTC.

V and J are TRBV2 and TRBJ2-5; perhaps TRBD2 as D (5 bases). The ends were cut back, 1 base at V and 6 bases at J, with 9 bases in the middle. CDR3 length: 13 amino acids. Germline V gene sequence: CDR1 SNHLY, CDR2 FYNNEI. The CDR3 DNA reads TGTGCCAGCAGTGAAGACGGAGGCCAGACCCAGTACTTC. It translates to CASSEDGGQTQYF.

The V call is TRBV28, the J call TRBJ1-3; D is undetermined. V was clipped by 8 bases and J by 6 bases, with 5 bases between them. The CDR3 runs to 10 residues. Germline assignment: CDR1 MDHEN and CDR2 SYDVKM. CDR3 nucleotide sequence: TGTGCCAGCGTTAAAAACACCATATATTTT. This gives the protein CASVKNTIYF.

The chain recombines TRBV7-8 with TRBJ1-4, with no clear D. Germline V gene data show CDR1 as SGHVS and CDR2 as FQNEAQ. This CDR3 contains 17 residues. V was pared by 1 base and J by 5 bases, with 17 bases between. The CDR3 DNA sequence: TGTGCCAGCAGCTTAGGGCTCGGTGGCCTAGGAAATGAAAAACTGTTTTTT. It specifies CASSLGLGGLGNEKLFF.